A single sample is the source of the 18 T cell receptor beta chains below, sequenced in a study of blood T cells in healthy people across ages. A sample-barcoded 5' primer and a J-beta primer mix were used in a second PCR of roughly 7 to 11 cycles. A single record per CDR3 protein comes from TCRdb applying MiXCR to the 5' RACE reads. The table lists nearly 1 million distinct CDR3 sequences, roughly half of them singletons, with 20% to 25% in the top ten. The sequenced sample was blood. These receptors all come from a woman between 55 and 75 years old in good health.

This clonotype was counted ten times or more. The chain employs TRBV29-1 and TRBJ2-7; no firm D call. V was trimmed by 0 bases and J by 3 bases, leaving 6 bases between them. The CDR3 sequence is 12 residues long. Germline V gene lookup returns CDR1 SQVTM and CDR2 ANQGSEA. CDR3 protein: CSVEEESYEQYF. The CDR3 DNA reads as TGCAGCGTTGAAGAGGAGAGCTACGAGCAGTACTTC.

The chain uses TRBV11-2 and TRBJ2-1, with no clear D. The germline CDR1 and CDR2 sequences are SGHAT and FQNNGV. V lost 0 bases and J lost 4, with 10 bases in between. The CDR3 extends over 15 amino acids. CDR3 loop: CASSLDLGPYNEQFF. The CDR3 DNA follows: TGTGCCAGCAGCTTAGATCTGGGCCCATACAATGAGCAGTTCTTC.

The chain links TRBV29-1 to TRBJ2-3, with 10 bases aligning to TRBD2. The CDR3 spans 16 residues. Germline V CDR1 and CDR2: SQVTM, ANQGSEA. After removal of 0 bases from V and 6 bases from J, the junction contained 9 bases not matched to a gene. DNA of the CDR3: TGCAGCGTTGAAGACCCGGCTAGCGGGAGTAGGGATACGCAGTATTTT. This sequence encodes CSVEDPASGSRDTQYF.

This rearrangement joins TRBV4-3 to TRBJ1-2, with TRBD1 identical over 11 bases. CDR3 length equals 17 residues. Germline V gene sequence: CDR1 LGHNA, CDR2 YSLEER. Trimming at V came to 2 bases and at J to 4 bases, leaving 9 bases not matched to a gene. This chain's CDR3 is CASSQSFGTGGIYGYTF. CDR3 DNA sequence: TGCGCCAGCAGCCAATCTTTTGGGACAGGGGGTATCTATGGCTACACCTTC.

This clonotype was counted between two and nine times. The chain employs TRBV4-3 and TRBJ2-5; the D gene could be TRBD1 or TRBD2 (5 bases each). The assigned J gene may be wrong: the sequence end matches TRBJ2-7 better. This CDR3 has 13 residues. Per the germline V gene, CDR1 is LGHNA and CDR2 is YSLEER. The CDR3 region is CASSRDRHYEQYF. The CDR3 DNA is TGCGCCAGCAGTCGGGACCGACACTACGAGCAGTACTTC.

V and J are TRBV7-2 and TRBJ2-3, with D possibly called TRBD1 or TRBD2 (5 bases each). The CDR3 loop spans 15 amino acids. The V end was cut by 1 base, the J end by 4 bases, with 12 bases between. Germline loops: CDR1 SGHTA, CDR2 FQGNSA. CDR3 in DNA: TGTGCCAGCAGCTTAGACTGGGGGTTGGCAGATACGCAGTATTTT. Translated: CASSLDWGLADTQYF.

This clonotype turned up a few times. The chain has TRBV4-3 and TRBJ2-1; 8 bases match TRBD2. The CDR3 is 16 amino acids. Trimming cost V 6 bases and J 2 bases; bases outside gene matches: 9. Germline loops: CDR1 LGHNA, CDR2 YSLEER. CDR3 DNA sequence: TGCGCCAGCAGTCATTCGAGCGGGAGCGCCTACAATGAGCAGTTCTTC. It yields the protein CASSHSSGSAYNEQFF.

The chain carries TRBV3-1 and TRBJ2-5; D call uncertain. The CDR3 extends over 15 amino acids. Germline V gene sequence: CDR1 LGHDT, CDR2 YNNKEL (reference sequence). V was clipped by 0 bases and J by 5 bases, with 13 bases between them. This CDR3 is CASSQDPAVPETQYF. The DNA of the CDR3 is TGTGCCAGCAGCCAAGATCCGGCGGTCCCGGAGACCCAGTACTTC.

The J gene is TRBJ2-5, the V gene TRBV4-2; D ambiguous. V was clipped by 2 bases and J by 0 bases, with 1 base between them. Per germline, CDR1 LGHNA and CDR2 YNFKEQ. This CDR3 spans 12 amino acids. CDR3 nucleotides: TGTGCCAGCAGCCAACACCAAGAGACCCAGTACTTC. Protein sequence: CASSQHQETQYF.

The CDR3 sequence: CASSSQAGIILGEQYF. DNA of the CDR3: TGTGCCAGCAGTTCCCAAGCGGGAATCATTCTTGGCGAGCAGTACTTC. V gene TRBV28 combines with J gene TRBJ2-5, with 7 bases lining up with TRBD2. The J call may not be correct, given that the DNA end is closer to TRBJ2-7. The CDR3 is 16 amino acids. In germline, CDR1 is MDHEN, CDR2 SYDVKM.

In regard to this clonotype: The junction does not match germline at one end; this may be a read error. This rearrangement joins TRBV5-6 to TRBJ2-5; no reliable D call. The CDR3 is made up of 14 amino acids. Germline V gene sequence: CDR1 SGHDT, CDR2 YYEEEE. The CDR3 sequence: CAGSLLSIPASQYF. CDR3 sequence (DNA): TGTGCCGGCAGCTTGTTAAGCATCCCTGCTAGCCAGTACTTC.

Written as DNA, the CDR3 is TGTGCCAGCAGCCAAAAGCTTCTAGCGGGAGGAGATGTACATGAGCAGTTCTTC. Its translation is CASSQKLLAGGDVHEQFF. V gene TRBV3-1 combines with J gene TRBJ2-1; 11 bases agree with TRBD2. V shed 2 bases and J 8 bases; nucleotides not matched to a gene: 14. The CDR3 consists of 18 residues. CDR1 and CDR2 (germline): LGHDT, YNNKEL (reference sequence).

The chain recombines TRBV7-6 with TRBJ2-2; TRBD2 aligns across 13 bases. Germline V gene lookup returns CDR1 SGHVS and CDR2 FNYEAQ. The V gene end was trimmed by 5 bases and the J gene end by 3 bases; junction bases not matched to a gene: 3. The CDR3 length is 16 residues. CDR3 loop: CASSTGLAGDTGELFF. As DNA, the CDR3 is TGTGCCAGCAGCACTGGACTAGCGGGAGACACCGGGGAGCTGTTTTTT.

This rearrangement joins TRBV12-3 or TRBV12-4 to TRBJ2-3; D is possibly TRBD2 (6 bases). V dropped 1 base and J dropped 6 bases, with 11 bases sitting between them. There are 14 residues in the CDR3. CDR3 DNA sequence: TGTGCCAGCAGTTTAGTAGATCGGGGGGATACGCAGTATTTT. Its protein product is CASSLVDRGDTQYF.

The CDR3 DNA follows: TGTGCCAGCAGTTCGCGGACTAGCGTAGAAGTCCGCAATGAGCAGTTCTTC. This translates into CASSSRTSVEVRNEQFF. The chain combines TRBV12-3 or TRBV12-4 with TRBJ2-1; the match to TRBD2 covers 9 bases. Unmatched junction bases numbered 13, after V lost 4 bases and J lost 6 bases. The CDR3 totals 17 residues.

CDR3 sequence: CASSFTGTSSYEQYF. The CDR3 DNA reads TGTGCCAGCAGCTTTACCGGGACCAGTTCCTACGAGCAGTACTTC. The rearrangement joins TRBV5-5 to TRBJ2-7, with D perhaps given as TRBD1 or TRBD2 (5 bases each). There are 15 residues in the CDR3. CDR1 SGHKS and CDR2 YYEKEE come from the germline V gene (reference sequence). Trimming removed 2 bases at V and 1 base at J, with 13 bases between.

This clonotype appeared a few times. J is TRBJ2-7 and V is TRBV4-2; D perhaps matches TRBD1 (6 bases). Trimming shortened V by 2 bases and J by 0 bases, and 11 bases separated the two germline ends. The length of the CDR3 is 15 residues. CDR1 LGHNA and CDR2 YNFKEQ come from the germline V gene. The CDR3 DNA reads TGTGCCAGCAGCCAATCGGACAGTTACTCCTACGAGCAGTACTTC. It codes for CASSQSDSYSYEQYF.

The chain recombines TRBV5-1 with TRBJ2-7, with unresolved D. V gave up 1 base and J gave up 6 bases, with 14 bases separating them. Germline-derived CDR1 and CDR2 are SGHRS and YFSETQ. The CDR3 length is 14 residues. The CDR3 loop reads CASSLRSRPGEQYF. The CDR3 coding sequence is TGCGCCAGCAGCTTGCGATCTCGGCCGGGCGAGCAGTACTTC.